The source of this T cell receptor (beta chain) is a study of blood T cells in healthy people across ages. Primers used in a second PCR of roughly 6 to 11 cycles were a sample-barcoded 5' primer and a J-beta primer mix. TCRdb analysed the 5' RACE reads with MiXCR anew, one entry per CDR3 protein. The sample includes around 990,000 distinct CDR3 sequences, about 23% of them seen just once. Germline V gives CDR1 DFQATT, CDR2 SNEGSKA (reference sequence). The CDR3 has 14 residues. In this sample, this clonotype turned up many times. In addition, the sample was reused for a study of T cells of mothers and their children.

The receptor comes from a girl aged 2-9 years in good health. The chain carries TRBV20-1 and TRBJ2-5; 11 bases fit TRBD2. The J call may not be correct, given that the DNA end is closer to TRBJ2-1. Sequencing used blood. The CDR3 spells CSASGLADYNEQFF. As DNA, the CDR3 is TGCAGTGCTTCGGGACTAGCGGACTACAATGAGCAGTTCTTC.